A single sample is the source of the 24 T cell receptor beta chains below, sequenced in a study of early T cells in non-severe SARS-CoV-2 infection. MiXCR, applied by TCRdb to the 5' RACE reads, yields one record per CDR3 protein. Among 70,000 to 95,000 distinct CDR3 sequences listed, 9% to 10% were seen once. Material: whole blood. These receptors all stem from an adult who was a healthcare worker with PCR-confirmed SARS-CoV-2 infection or an uninfected control (not recorded which).

This clonotype came up many times. The chain uses TRBV27 and TRBJ2-1; TRBD2 aligns across 9 bases. Losses at the gene ends were 4 bases for V and 6 bases for J; bases not matched to a gene: 10. The CDR3 loop spans 16 amino acids. Per germline, CDR1 MNHEY and CDR2 SMNVEV (reference sequence). CDR3 DNA: TGTGCCAGCAGTTCCACCGGACTAGCGACATTCAATGAGCAGTTCTTC. Amino acid sequence: CASSSTGLATFNEQFF.

This clonotype was counted at least ten times. The chain has TRBV4-2 and TRBJ2-3, with a tentative D call TRBD2 (6 bases). CDR3 size: 15 residues. Germline V lookup: CDR1 LGHNA, CDR2 YNFKEQ. The ends were cut back, 0 bases at V and 2 bases at J, with 9 bases in the middle. The CDR3 sequence is CASSQDRDSTDTQYF. Here the CDR3 DNA reads TGTGCCAGCAGCCAAGACCGGGACTCCACAGATACGCAGTATTTT.

This clonotype was found many times. The rearrangement joins TRBV11-2 to TRBJ2-7; no definite D call. The CDR3 consists of 15 residues. V was cut by 1 base and J by 0 bases, with 10 bases left in between. CDR1 is SGHAT and CDR2 is FQNNGV in the germline V gene. CDR3 amino acids: CASSLGPGSSYEQYF. As DNA, the CDR3 is TGTGCCAGCAGCTTAGGGCCAGGCAGCTCCTACGAGCAGTACTTC.

This clonotype was seen a few times. This sequence joins TRBV30 and TRBJ2-1; D possibly corresponds to TRBD1 (5 bases). CDR1 and CDR2 (germline): GTSNPN, SVGIG (reference sequence). This CDR3 region has 13 residues. Trimming removed 0 bases at V and 9 bases at J, with 12 bases between. CDR3 sequence reads: CAWSVTGAGEQFF. The CDR3 DNA sequence: TGTGCCTGGAGTGTAACTGGGGCCGGTGAGCAGTTCTTC.

This clonotype was picked up many times. This chain joins TRBV18 and TRBJ1-5; TRBD1 matches 7 bases. Germline CDR1 reads KGHSH; CDR2 reads LQKENI. V was clipped by 6 bases and J by 2 bases; unmatched bases: 1. The length of the CDR3 is 13 residues. CDR3 sequence: CASSGQRNQPQHF. For the CDR3, the DNA is TGTGCCAGCTCGGGACAGCGCAATCAGCCCCAGCATTTT.

This clonotype appeared many times. The chain couples TRBV24-1 to TRBJ2-5; TRBD1 or TRBD2 may be the D gene (6 bases each). Germline assignment: CDR1 KGHDR and CDR2 SFDVKD. The CDR3 length is 15 residues. Trimming took 0 bases from V and 4 from J, leaving 11 bases between them. DNA for the CDR3: TGTGCCACCAGTGATTTGCAAGGGGGAGGAGAGACCCAGTACTTC. As protein: CATSDLQGGGETQYF.

In this sample, this clonotype turned up a few times. V gene TRBV6-2 or TRBV6-3 combines with J gene TRBJ2-6; D gene uncertain. Per germline, CDR1 MNHEY and CDR2 SVGEGT. The V end was cut by 5 bases, the J end by 7 bases, with 12 bases between. The CDR3 extends over 14 amino acids. Here the CDR3 DNA reads TGTGCCAGCAGTAACTTTAATGGTGCCAACGTCCTGACTTTC. Encoded protein: CASSNFNGANVLTF.

This chain joins TRBV2 and TRBJ2-5; D not resolved. The CDR3 has 13 residues. Trimming pared 6 bases from V and 9 bases from J, leaving 17 bases between. Per germline, CDR1 SNHLY and CDR2 FYNNEI. DNA for the CDR3: TGTGCCAGCAGGCAGTCCCCTGGATTCGCCCAGTACTTC. As protein: CASRQSPGFAQYF.

There are many counts of this clonotype. The chain joins TRBV10-3 to TRBJ1-1, with TRBD1 matching over 7 bases. The trim removed 4 bases at V and 2 bases at J, leaving 4 bases unmatched. This CDR3 region has 14 residues. From germline, CDR1 is ENHRY and CDR2 SYGVKD. The CDR3 DNA reads TGTGCCATCAGTGGAGGGACAGCTAACACTGAAGCTTTCTTT. It translates to CAISGGTANTEAFF.

Only a few counts were recorded for this clonotype. The J gene is TRBJ2-5, the V gene TRBV20-1, with D perhaps TRBD2 (5 bases). The CDR3 spans 13 residues. Germline assignment: CDR1 DFQATT and CDR2 SNEGSKA (reference sequence). The CDR3 spells CSVDEGGQETQYF. The CDR3 DNA follows: TGCAGCGTTGACGAGGGCGGGCAAGAGACCCAGTACTTC.

This clonotype was detected many times. V and J are TRBV6-6 and TRBJ2-3; D gene ambiguous. There are 16 residues in the CDR3. The V end was cut by 0 bases, the J end by 2 bases, with 12 bases between. Germline V gene lookup returns CDR1 MNHNY and CDR2 SVGAGI (reference sequence). The CDR3 DNA is TGTGCCAGCAGTTACTCAAGGGTAACCAACACAGATACGCAGTATTTT. Its translation is CASSYSRVTNTDTQYF.

In its sample, this clonotype was seen many times. V and J are TRBV12-3 or TRBV12-4 and TRBJ2-1, with D perhaps given as TRBD1 or TRBD2 (5 bases each). The V end lost 1 base, the J end lost 9 bases, and 10 bases lay between the germline ends. The CDR3 consists of 13 residues. This CDR3 is CASSLDEGTEQFF. CDR3 nucleotide sequence: TGTGCCAGCAGTTTAGATGAGGGGACTGAGCAGTTCTTC.

This clonotype was counted many times. This sequence joins TRBV18 and TRBJ2-1; D call uncertain. V was cut by 3 bases and J by 4 bases, with 10 bases left in between. There are 14 residues in the CDR3. Germline assignment: CDR1 KGHSH and CDR2 LQKENI. This CDR3 reads CASSPERQYNEQFF. CDR3 nucleotide sequence: TGTGCCAGCTCACCCGAACGGCAATACAATGAGCAGTTCTTC.

Ten or more counts support this clonotype. This sequence joins TRBV20-1 and TRBJ2-5, with TRBD2 identical over 9 bases. The trim removed 6 bases at V and 5 bases at J, leaving 13 bases unmatched. The CDR3 runs 15 residues. Germline V gene sequence: CDR1 DFQATT, CDR2 SNEGSKA (reference sequence). The DNA of the CDR3 is TGCAGTGCCCCCATGGCGGGAGGGAGAGCGGAGACCCAGTACTTC. Translated, it gives CSAPMAGGRAETQYF.

This sequence joins TRBV12-3 or TRBV12-4 and TRBJ1-2; D is ambiguous. The CDR3 is 12 amino acids. V lost 7 bases, J lost 8 bases, and 14 bases lay in between. As DNA, the CDR3 is TGTGCCAGCACCTTTTTTCCCCCAGGCTACACCTTC. Its protein product is CASTFFPPGYTF.

This clonotype showed up just a few times. The V call is TRBV15, the J call TRBJ2-6; D is undetermined. V gave up 5 bases and J gave up 0 bases, with 5 bases separating them. Germline CDR1 and CDR2: LNHNV and YYDKDF (reference sequence). This CDR3 is 14 amino acids long. The CDR3 DNA sequence: TGTGCCACCAGCGGTGGCTCTGGGGCCAACGTCCTGACTTTC. This gives the protein CATSGGSGANVLTF.

This clonotype was found many times. CDR3 loop: CASSQAGGSPIHEQYF. The CDR3 bases are TGTGCCAGCAGCCAAGCGGGTGGCAGCCCAATCCACGAGCAGTACTTC. The chain carries TRBV4-2 and TRBJ2-7; D uncertain. This CDR3 has 16 residues. Germline V gives CDR1 LGHNA, CDR2 YNFKEQ. Trimming removed 1 base at V and 5 bases at J, with 18 bases between.

The CDR3, as DNA: TGTGCCAGCAGGCGGACTAGCGGCCTCTACGAGCAGTACTTC. This sequence encodes CASRRTSGLYEQYF. This rearrangement joins TRBV28 to TRBJ2-7; 10 nucleotides match TRBD2. The V gene's germline CDR1 is MDHEN and CDR2 SYDVKM. V dropped 6 bases and J dropped 3; count of bases not matched to a gene: 5. The CDR3 length is 14 residues.

The table lists this clonotype with a few counts. The rearrangement joins TRBV2 to TRBJ1-6, with 8 nucleotides matching TRBD1. The CDR3 runs 14 residues. Germline-derived CDR1 and CDR2 are SNHLY and FYNNEI. The J segment lost 6 bases and the V segment lost 6 bases, leaving 4 bases of the junction unmatched. The DNA for the CDR3 is TGTGCCAGCAGGGACAGGGCTGGTAATTCACCCCTCCACTTT. The encoded protein is CASRDRAGNSPLHF.

This clonotype was seen a handful of times. The rearrangement joins TRBV7-6 to TRBJ2-2, with TRBD2 matching 7 bases. The CDR3 spans 19 residues. V gave up 4 bases and J gave up 0 bases; unmatched junction bases: 14. In germline, CDR1 is SGHVS, CDR2 FNYEAQ. The CDR3: CASSSTRAGVRTNTGELFF. The CDR3 DNA reads TGTGCCAGCAGCTCGACACGGGCGGGAGTTCGCACGAACACCGGGGAGCTGTTTTTT.

This clonotype was counted many times. The V and J genes are TRBV28 and TRBJ1-5; D may be TRBD1 (5 bases). The CDR3 is made up of 13 amino acids. Germline CDR1 and CDR2: MDHEN and SYDVKM. V shed 4 bases and J shed 6 bases, with 10 bases lying between them. The CDR3 region has the DNA TGTGCCAGCAGTTGGGGCGGGGGTCAGCCCCAGCATTTT. It encodes CASSWGGGQPQHF.

This clonotype was detected a few times. The rearrangement joins TRBV12-3 or TRBV12-4 to TRBJ1-2, with TRBD1 as a possible D gene (5 bases). Trimming pared 4 bases from V and 2 bases from J, leaving 14 bases between. CDR3 length: 15 residues. CDR3: CASSSRRGANYGYTF. CDR3 nucleotides: TGTGCCAGCAGTTCCCGACGGGGCGCAAACTATGGCTACACCTTC.

This clonotype was picked up many times. This sequence joins TRBV6-5 and TRBJ1-1, with TRBD1 identical over 7 bases. The junction had 5 bases not matched to a gene; V was cut back by 0 bases and J by 1 base. This CDR3 has 16 amino acids. Germline V gene data show CDR1 as MNHEY and CDR2 as SVGAGI. The CDR3 spells CASSYSIAGGNTEAFF. CDR3 DNA sequence: TGTGCCAGCAGTTACTCGATAGCAGGGGGGAACACTGAAGCTTTCTTT.

V gene TRBV10-3 combines with J gene TRBJ2-5; possibly TRBD2 for D (6 bases). Germline V lookup: CDR1 ENHRY, CDR2 SYGVKD. V was shortened by 2 bases and J by 2 bases, with 6 bases between the two germline ends. The CDR3 totals 13 residues. The CDR3 loop reads CAISEGGQETQYF. The DNA for the CDR3 is TGTGCCATCAGTGAGGGGGGGCAAGAGACCCAGTACTTC.